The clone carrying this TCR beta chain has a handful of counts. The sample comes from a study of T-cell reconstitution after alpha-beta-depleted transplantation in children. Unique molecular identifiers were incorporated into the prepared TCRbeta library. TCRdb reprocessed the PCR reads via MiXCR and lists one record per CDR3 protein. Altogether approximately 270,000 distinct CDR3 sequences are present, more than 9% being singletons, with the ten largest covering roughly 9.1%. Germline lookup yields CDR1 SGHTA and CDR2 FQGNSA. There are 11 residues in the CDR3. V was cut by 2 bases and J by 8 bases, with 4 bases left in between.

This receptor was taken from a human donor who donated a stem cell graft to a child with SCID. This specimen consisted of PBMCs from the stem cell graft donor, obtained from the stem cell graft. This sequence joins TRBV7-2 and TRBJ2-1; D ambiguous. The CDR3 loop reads CASSLFDEQFF. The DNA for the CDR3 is TGTGCCAGCAGCTTATTCGATGAGCAGTTCTTC.